The 24 T cell receptor beta chains below all came from one sample that was sequenced in a study of radiation and T cells in renal cell carcinoma. Specified time point: blood 4 weeks post-SBRT, at nephrectomy. Treatment indicated: 15 Gy SBRT to primary tumor, nephrectomy 4 weeks later. Profiling relied on immunoSEQ multiplex PCR, and the TCRdb table lists in-frame clones only, not all of them. The sample lists about 86,000 clones, over 80% occurring once. The sequenced sample was blood, obtained from a patient whose treatment included radiotherapy and nephrectomy. Receptor source: a man in his forties or fifties with renal cell carcinoma.

This clone was counted once. This chain joins TRBV18 and TRBJ2-7, with 7 bases lining up with TRBD2. J was trimmed by 6 bases and V by 3 bases; bases with no gene match: 11. Germline CDR1 and CDR2: KGHSH and LQKENI. There are 15 residues in the CDR3. The CDR3 bases are TGTGCCAGCTCACCTCCCTTAGCGGGTTCCCTCGAGCAGTACTTC. It encodes CASSPPLAGSLEQYF.

On this clone itself: The same CDR3 can be traced to other DNA sequences in this sample. The chain recombines TRBV18 with TRBJ2-5; D call uncertain. Trimming removed 6 bases at V and 1 base at J, with 3 bases between. Germline values: CDR1 KGHSH, CDR2 LQKENI. The CDR3 totals 11 residues. CDR3 in amino acids: CASSLQETQYF. The CDR3 DNA reads as TGTGCCAGCTCCCTCCAAGAGACCCAGTACTTC.

The gene calls are TRBV11-2 and TRBJ2-5; 10 bases map to TRBD1. Per the germline V gene, CDR1 is SGHAT and CDR2 is FQNNGV. J lost 5 bases, V lost 0 bases, and 6 bases had no gene match. The CDR3 loop spans 16 amino acids. The CDR3 protein is CASSLEWGTGAETQYF. Here the CDR3 DNA reads TGTGCCAGCAGCTTAGAATGGGGGACAGGGGCTGAGACCCAGTACTTC.

This clone was picked up one time. This chain connects TRBV9 to TRBJ2-3; perhaps TRBD1 as D (6 bases). CDR1 is SGDLS and CDR2 is YYNGEE in the germline V gene. The CDR3 length is 15 residues. V lost 4 bases and J 0 bases, leaving 12 bases between the germline ends. In DNA, the CDR3 is TGTGCCAGCAGCACAGGGCCACGAAGCACAGATACGCAGTATTTT. Protein sequence: CASSTGPRSTDTQYF.

The V call is TRBV9, the J call TRBJ2-3; D not certain. CDR3 size: 17 residues. V was clipped by 3 bases and J by 2 bases, with 19 bases between them. Germline lookup yields CDR1 SGDLS and CDR2 YYNGEE. For the CDR3, the DNA is TGTGCCAGCAGCGCTTTATCAGGAGCTGTCTTCACAGATACGCAGTATTTT. Protein product: CASSALSGAVFTDTQYF.

This clone was recorded only once. The chain employs TRBV11-2 and TRBJ1-4; D is unresolved. This CDR3 is built from 14 residues. Germline CDR1 is SGHAT and CDR2 is FQNNGV. With 3 bases removed from V and 3 bases from J, the gap between germline ends came to 8 bases. CDR3 protein: CASSFGVPNEKLFF. The CDR3 DNA is TGTGCCAGCAGCTTTGGGGTACCTAATGAAAAACTGTTTTTT. Looking up the rest from reference TRBV11-2 and TRBJ1-4 gives the full variable domain: EAGVAQSPRYKIIEKRQSVAFWCNPISGHATLYWYQQILGQGPKLLIQFQNNGVVDDSQLPKDRFSAERLKGVDSTLKIQPAKLEDSAVYLCASSFGVPNEKLFFGSGTQLSVL.

This chain uses TRBV28 with TRBJ1-3, with D maybe TRBD1 (6 bases). Trimming left V 6 bases short and J 4 bases short, with 16 bases between. The germline gives CDR1 MDHEN, CDR2 SYDVKM. The CDR3 loop spans 15 amino acids. The CDR3 sequence is CASSNDGTLGNTIYF. CDR3 DNA sequence: TGTGCCAGCAGCAATGATGGGACACTCGGAAACACCATATATTTT.

The rearrangement links TRBV6-5 to TRBJ2-7; no clear D. CDR1 is MNHEY, CDR2 SVGAGI, per germline. The CDR3 has 14 residues. The V gene lost 0 bases and the J gene lost 6 bases, with 12 bases spanning the gap. CDR3 sequence: CASSYSARAREQYF. In nucleotides, the CDR3 is TGTGCCAGCAGTTACTCTGCCCGAGCCCGCGAGCAGTACTTC.

The chain carries TRBV27 and TRBJ2-7; 11 positions match TRBD1. V lost 2 bases and J lost 2; bases outside the gene matches: 2. The CDR3 consists of 15 residues. Germline V gives CDR1 MNHEY, CDR2 SMNVEV (reference sequence). The CDR3 coding sequence is TGTGCCAGCAGTTTACGGACAGGGGGCGCCTACGAGCAGTACTTC. Translated, it gives CASSLRTGGAYEQYF.

The chain has TRBV30 and TRBJ2-7; no clear D. Germline assignment: CDR1 GTSNPN and CDR2 SVGIG (reference sequence). V dropped 2 bases and J dropped 4 bases, with 21 bases sitting between them. The CDR3 runs 16 residues. The CDR3 bases are TGTGCCTGGAGTTCGATTATAGACACAACAAGATACGAGCAGTACTTC. This codes for CAWSSIIDTTRYEQYF.

For the CDR3, the DNA is TGTGCCACCAGCAGGGGAGGGACAGGGACTAATTCGTATGGCTACACCTTC. Its protein is CATSRGGTGTNSYGYTF. The gene calls are TRBV15 and TRBJ1-2; 9 nucleotides agree with TRBD1. This CDR3 region has 17 residues. The V gene's germline CDR1 is LNHNV and CDR2 YYDKDF (reference sequence). Trimming cost V 3 bases and J 5 bases; bases outside gene matches: 13.

The chain joins TRBV18 to TRBJ2-7; TRBD1 matches 7 bases. The CDR3 consists of 14 residues. Germline CDR1 and CDR2: KGHSH and LQKENI. The ends lost 3 bases at V and 3 bases at J; junction bases unmatched: 5. The CDR3 DNA follows: TGTGCCAGCTCACCCGGGACAGTCAACTACGAGCAGTACTTC. Translation: CASSPGTVNYEQYF.

The chain joins TRBV18 to TRBJ2-2; 14 nucleotides align to TRBD2. With V trimmed by 0 bases and J by 9 bases, 3 bases remained unmatched. Germline CDR1 reads KGHSH; CDR2 reads LQKENI. The CDR3 covers 16 residues. Here the CDR3 DNA reads TGTGCCAGCTCACCACCGGGGACTAGCGGGGGCCGGGAGCTGTTTTTT. Amino acid sequence: CASSPPGTSGGRELFF.

This clone appeared a single time. J is TRBJ1-1 and V is TRBV7-3; 8 positions agree with TRBD1. With 3 bases clipped from V and 1 base from J, the junction kept 1 base outside the gene matches. CDR1 and CDR2 (germline): SGHTA, FQGTGA. There are 14 residues in the CDR3. The CDR3 nucleotides read TGTGCCAGCAGCTTGACAGGGGCGAACACTGAAGCTTTCTTT. This translates into CASSLTGANTEAFF.

The chain is built from TRBV5-1 and TRBJ2-5, with a tentative D call TRBD1 (5 bases). V lost 4 bases and J lost 1, with 8 bases in between. Germline V gene sequence: CDR1 SGHRS, CDR2 YFSETQ. This CDR3 spans 13 amino acids. The CDR3 region has the DNA TGCGCCAGCAGCAGACAGCGCCAAGAGACCCAGTACTTC. It specifies CASSRQRQETQYF.

J is TRBJ2-5 and V is TRBV2; 7 bases are shared with TRBD1. The germline CDR1 and CDR2 sequences are SNHLY and FYNNEI. V trimming: 4 bases; J trimming: 7 bases; junction bases outside the gene matches: 9. CDR3 length: 14 amino acids. In nucleotides, the CDR3 is TGTGCCAGCAGTGGAGCTCGACAGGGAGTGACCCAGTACTTC. Translation: CASSGARQGVTQYF.

The chain is built from TRBV7-9 and TRBJ2-7, with a tentative D call TRBD1 (6 bases). CDR3 size: 13 residues. In germline, CDR1 is SEHNR, CDR2 FQNEAQ (reference sequence). V lost 1 base, J lost 6 bases, and 10 bases lay in between. This chain's CDR3 is CASSLDQGGEQYF. The CDR3 DNA follows: TGTGCCAGCAGCTTAGATCAAGGGGGCGAGCAGTACTTC.

The rearrangement uses TRBV10-3 and TRBJ2-1; D is ambiguous. Trimming removed 4 bases from V and 4 bases from J, with 11 bases in between. The germline gives CDR1 ENHRY, CDR2 SYGVKD. CDR3 length equals 14 residues. CDR3 bases: TGTGCCATCAGTGGGACCGGTCGTTACAATGAGCAGTTCTTC. Translation gives CAISGTGRYNEQFF.

The V call is TRBV28, the J call TRBJ1-1; TRBD1 aligns across 10 bases. V dropped 5 bases and J dropped 5; count of bases not matched to a gene: 11. This CDR3 is built from 16 residues. Germline CDR1 and CDR2: MDHEN and SYDVKM. Here the CDR3 reads CASSLLWTGGGTEAFF. The CDR3 DNA is TGTGCCAGCAGTCTTCTATGGACAGGGGGAGGGACTGAAGCTTTCTTT.

The chain recombines TRBV19 with TRBJ2-1; 8 bases are shared with TRBD2. This CDR3 has 14 residues. Germline V gives CDR1 LNHDA, CDR2 SQIVND (reference sequence). V shed 7 bases and J 8 bases; nucleotides not matched to a gene: 10. The CDR3 protein is CASNPAGAWDEQFF. CDR3 sequence (DNA): TGTGCCAGTAACCCAGCGGGGGCCTGGGATGAGCAGTTCTTC.

V gene TRBV7-9 combines with J gene TRBJ1-1; unclear D gene. CDR1 and CDR2 from the germline V gene are SEHNR and FQNEAQ (reference sequence). V gave up 6 bases and J gave up 1 base, with 9 bases separating them. The CDR3 extends over 13 amino acids. CDR3 nucleotides: TGTGCCAGCAGGGAGGCACGGAACACTGAAGCTTTCTTT. Residues: CASREARNTEAFF. The full variable domain, rest sourced from reference TRBV7-9 and TRBJ1-1, is DTGVSQNPRHKITKRGQNVTFRCDPISEHNRLYWYRQTLGQGPEFLTYFQNEAQLEKSRLLSDRFSAERPKGSFSTLEIQRTEQGDSAMYLCASREARNTEAFFGQGTRLTVV.

The chain uses TRBV28 and TRBJ1-3; D call uncertain. Germline V gene data show CDR1 as MDHEN and CDR2 as SYDVKM. V was trimmed by 6 bases and J by 0 bases, leaving 15 bases between them. CDR3 size: 16 residues. The CDR3 DNA reads as TGTGCCAGCAGACCGGGAGACTCCAGCTCTGGAAACACCATATATTTT. As protein: CASRPGDSSSGNTIYF.

The chain employs TRBV13 and TRBJ2-1; 9 bases fit TRBD2. Trimming at V came to 7 bases and at J to 7 bases, leaving 8 bases not matched to a gene. The length of the CDR3 is 14 residues. Germline V CDR1 and CDR2: PRHDT, FYEKMQ (reference sequence). The CDR3 DNA reads as TGTGCCAGCATGCGAGCGGGGGGAAGGAATGAGCAGTTCTTC. Protein: CASMRAGGRNEQFF.

The rearrangement joins TRBV14 to TRBJ1-1; 7 nucleotides agree with TRBD1. After removal of 5 bases from V and 5 bases from J, the junction contained 5 bases not matched to a gene. This CDR3 has 13 residues. Germline V gene lookup returns CDR1 SGHDN and CDR2 FVKESK. The CDR3 is CASSWDSGTEAFF. In DNA form, the CDR3 reads TGTGCCAGCAGCTGGGACAGTGGGACTGAAGCTTTCTTT.